The TCR beta chain described here comes from a study of CD8+CD57+ T cells in acquired aplastic anemia. Study in general: Quantities of DNA derived from sorted CD4+ and CD8+ cells averaged 3.2 ug. Notes on the study in general: Patients and controls shared 25 to 30 CD8+ CDR3 sequences.

V was cut by 5 bases and J by 4 bases, with 12 bases left in between. CDR3 length: 13 residues. CDR1 is SGHTA, CDR2 FQGNSA, per germline. On this clonotype: The antigen is not known.

CDR3 and TCR beta VDJ profiling relied on genomic DNA as the template. In TCRdb, the reads were re-called with MiXCR into one record per CDR3 protein. The sample has 190,000 or so distinct CDR3 sequences, over 55% seen once. The chain carries TRBV7-2 and TRBJ2-7; D might be TRBD2 (5 bases). Sequencing was performed on sorted CD4+, CD8+, or CD8+CD57+ T cells (not recorded which) from PBMCs. This receptor was obtained from a human donor in good health. CDR3 sequence: CASSHGPGYEQYF. The CDR3 DNA sequence: TGTGCCAGCAGCCACGGGCCGGGGTACGAGCAGTACTTC.